This T cell receptor (beta chain) was obtained from a study of T cell changes during pregnancy in multiple sclerosis (dated by TCRdb to about 2019). Background for the entire study: The study examined how the T cell repertoire changed over the course of pregnancy in women with multiple sclerosis.

V loses 4 bases of germline sequence and J loses 0 bases, and the interval between the two ends is 12 bases. Counted from cysteine to phenylalanine, this CDR3 has 16 amino acids. CDR3 DNA is the only sequence kept; it has 48 bases, read in frame from the first base. The germline V gene yields MGHDK for CDR1 and SYGVNS for CDR2. Comment on this clone: Its cognate antigen has yet to be identified. Within one base of it there is no much larger clone, and no base qualities were kept.

Library creation used the immunoSEQ multiplex PCR assay. TCRdb holds this immuneACCESS table with in-frame rearrangements only. Some clones are missing; in checked studies, unresolved V genes explain under half, and the rest has no known cause. This sample holds about 100,000 clones; more than 90% were observed only once. Jointly, the top ten make up about 3.4% of the sample. The origin of this receptor is a female donor with multiple sclerosis, enrolled in a pregnancy study. The chain is made from TRBV25-1 and TRBJ1-4, with no confident D gene call. Sample: peripheral blood, taken in the second trimester of pregnancy. The DNA sequence reads TGTGCCAGCAGTGGTGGAGGGTTTCCAACTAATGAAAAACTGTTTTTT. It is translated as CASSGGGFPTNEKLFF.